This passage covers 6 T cell receptor beta chains from one sample sequenced in a study of Ad26.COV2.S vaccination and SARS-CoV-2 variants. The treatment here: around 19 received Ad26.COV2.S at low or high dose, single or two shots; several received placebo; per-sample allocation not given. Day 63 after the first vaccine or placebo injection was the time point for sampling. Sequenced by immunoSEQ multiplex PCR; TCRdb stores in-frame clones only, minus some. The sample has roughly 350,000 clones, less than 90% seen once; the top ten hold roughly a tenth. The material was peripheral blood, obtained in a trial of Ad26.COV2.S vaccine versus placebo. These receptors originate from a person between 18 and 60 years old who received the Ad26.COV2.S COVID-19 vaccine or a placebo.

The chain has TRBV5-6 and TRBJ2-3; no definite D call. Germline loops: CDR1 SGHDT, CDR2 YYEEEE. V lost 5 bases to trimming and J lost 4 bases, with 5 bases between them. The CDR3 is 11 residues long. The CDR3 is CASRMADTQYF. CDR3 sequence (DNA): TGTGCCAGCAGAATGGCAGATACGCAGTATTTT.

The chain combines TRBV27 with TRBJ1-5; possible D gene TRBD1, 6 bases. The V end was cut by 2 bases, the J end by 6 bases, with 14 bases between. The CDR3 spans 15 residues. From germline, CDR1 is MNHEY and CDR2 SMNVEV (reference sequence). The CDR3 coding sequence is TGTGCCAGCAGTTTAACGGGGGGCCCCCTTCAGCCCCAGCATTTT. This encodes CASSLTGGPLQPQHF.

The chain employs TRBV2 and TRBJ1-4; possible D gene TRBD1, 5 bases. The germline V and J ends were trimmed by 5 bases and 3 bases, with 10 bases remaining between them. This CDR3 has 14 amino acids. Looked up from germline, CDR1 is SNHLY and CDR2 is FYNNEI. CDR3 loop: CASSSPGPNEKLFF. CDR3 DNA: TGTGCCAGCAGTTCTCCGGGACCTAATGAAAAACTGTTTTTT. The full variable domain, rest sourced from reference TRBV2 and TRBJ1-4, is EPEVTQTPSHQVTQMGQEVILRCVPISNHLYFYWYRQILGQKVEFLVSFYNNEISEKSEIFDDQFSVERPDGSNFTLKIRSTKLEDSAMYFCASSSPGPNEKLFFGSGTQLSVL.

This rearrangement joins TRBV27 to TRBJ2-6; D unclear. Germline assignment: CDR1 MNHEY and CDR2 SMNVEV (reference sequence). V lost 6 bases and J lost 0, with 6 bases in between. This CDR3 has 14 residues. This CDR3 is CASRDFSGANVLTF. In DNA form, the CDR3 reads TGTGCCAGCAGAGATTTCTCTGGGGCCAACGTCCTGACTTTC.

V is TRBV6-5 and J is TRBJ1-4, with D unclear. CDR3 length equals 13 residues. Trimming stripped 6 bases from V and 4 bases from J, with 9 bases between. Germline V gene data show CDR1 as MNHEY and CDR2 as SVGAGI. The DNA of the CDR3 is TGTGCCAGCAGAAAGGGAAGTAATGAAAAACTGTTTTTT. Its protein product is CASRKGSNEKLFF.

The chain combines TRBV6-2 or TRBV6-3 with TRBJ2-5; no reliable D call. The germline V gene encodes CDR1 MNHEY and CDR2 SVGEGT. This CDR3 is built from 11 residues. Between the trimmed V and J ends, which lost 6 bases and 3 bases, there was a span of 5 bases. The CDR3: CASSRKETQYF. The CDR3 bases are TGTGCCAGCAGCCGAAAAGAGACCCAGTACTTC.